These 21 T cell receptor beta chains came from one sample sequenced in a study of T cell repertoires in cytomegalovirus infection. For these TCRs, the target antigens are not known. TCRdb passed the reads through MiXCR, listing each CDR3 protein once. Of about 900,000 distinct CDR3 sequences in the sample, less than 40% were seen once. This specimen consisted of cultured CD8+ T cells from PBMCs, obtained from culture after CMV antigen stimulation. The receptors come from a human donor in good health (CMV status not recorded). Some clones in this sample may be carry-over from other donors' samples.

The rearrangement links TRBV5-1 to TRBJ1-2; 9 bases fit TRBD1. The CDR3 runs 15 residues. Germline loops: CDR1 SGHRS, CDR2 YFSETQ. Trimming took 5 bases from V and 3 from J; bases not matched to a gene: 8. This chain's CDR3 is CASSSGQGYDYGYTF. The CDR3 nucleotides are TGCGCCAGCAGTTCGGGACAGGGATATGACTATGGCTACACCTTC.

This clonotype was seen repeatedly, ten times or more. The rearrangement uses TRBV12-3 or TRBV12-4 and TRBJ1-3; 11 bases align to TRBD1. There are 16 residues in the CDR3. Trimming removed 11 bases from V and 2 bases from J; junction bases left unmatched: 11. The CDR3 region is CAGPGTGGNPGNTIYF. CDR3 in DNA: TGTGCCGGACCGGGGACAGGGGGAAACCCTGGAAACACCATATATTTT.

The rearrangement links TRBV7-9 to TRBJ1-4; D not resolved. The ends were cut back, 1 base at V and 3 bases at J, with 24 bases in the middle. Per the germline V gene, CDR1 is SEHNR and CDR2 is FQNEAQ (reference sequence). The CDR3 totals 20 residues. CDR3 amino acids: CASSLGHGQSPPSANEKLFF. CDR3 coding DNA: TGTGCCAGCAGCTTAGGTCATGGGCAGTCACCACCTTCGGCTAATGAAAAACTGTTTTTT.

The rearrangement links TRBV20-1 to TRBJ1-6, with unresolved D. The CDR3 consists of 16 residues. The V and J ends lost 1 base and 8 bases respectively, with 18 bases between them. CDR1 DFQATT and CDR2 SNEGSKA come from the germline V gene (reference sequence). This CDR3 reads CSARARLTPFDSPLHF. As DNA, the CDR3 is TGCAGTGCTAGAGCTCGCTTGACTCCCTTTGATTCACCCCTCCACTTT.

This clonotype came up a few times. This sequence joins TRBV10-3 and TRBJ2-1; 9 nucleotides line up with TRBD2. The ends lost 7 bases at V and 3 bases at J; junction bases unmatched: 4. Germline-derived CDR1 and CDR2 are ENHRY and SYGVKD. The CDR3 runs to 14 residues. CDR3 sequence (DNA): TGTGCCATCAATGGACTAGCGAGCTACAATGAGCAGTTCTTC. Translation: CAINGLASYNEQFF.

V usage is TRBV5-1 and J usage is TRBJ2-2; 9 bases are a match to TRBD1. Germline CDR1 and CDR2: SGHRS and YFSETQ. J gave up 4 bases and V 3 bases, and 7 bases lay outside the gene matches. The CDR3 spans 16 residues. The CDR3: CASSYRTGEVTGELFF. DNA of the CDR3: TGCGCCAGCAGCTACCGGACAGGGGAAGTCACCGGGGAGCTGTTTTTT.

CDR3 DNA sequence: TGCGCCAGCAGCCAGACTAGCGGGGCTTCGGGGAACACCGGGGAGCTGTTTTTT. As protein: CASSQTSGASGNTGELFF. The chain recombines TRBV4-1 with TRBJ2-2, with TRBD2 identical over 11 bases. The V gene's germline CDR1 is MGHRA and CDR2 YSYEKL. V lost 3 bases to trimming and J lost 1 base; unmatched junction nucleotides: 7. This CDR3 region has 18 residues.

The chain uses TRBV2 and TRBJ2-1; D is undetermined. The CDR3 covers 14 residues. Trimming took 6 bases from V and 5 from J, leaving 14 bases between them. Per the germline V gene, CDR1 is SNHLY and CDR2 is FYNNEI. The CDR3 sequence: CASRKRLPDNEQFF. The DNA for the CDR3 is TGTGCCAGCAGAAAAAGATTACCAGACAATGAGCAGTTCTTC. Full variable domain (rest looked up from reference TRBV2 and TRBJ2-1): EPEVTQTPSHQVTQMGQEVILRCVPISNHLYFYWYRQILGQKVEFLVSFYNNEISEKSEIFDDQFSVERPDGSNFTLKIRSTKLEDSAMYFCASRKRLPDNEQFFGPGTRLTVL.

This clonotype was seen more than once but under ten times. The chain combines TRBV11-2 with TRBJ1-5; D is unresolved. V lost 1 base and J lost 3, with 13 bases in between. Germline V gives CDR1 SGHAT, CDR2 FQNNGV. The CDR3 is 16 amino acids. The CDR3 coding sequence is TGTGCCAGCAGCTTAGGTCGCAGAATCTCCAATCAGCCCCAGCATTTT. This sequence encodes CASSLGRRISNQPQHF.

The V gene is TRBV15, the J gene TRBJ2-1; D unresolved. This CDR3 comprises 15 residues. The V end was cut by 0 bases, the J end by 7 bases, with 13 bases between. Germline CDR1 and CDR2: LNHNV and YYDKDF (reference sequence). The CDR3 loop reads CATSRDRPGWNEQFF. CDR3 nucleotides: TGTGCCACCAGCAGAGATCGACCAGGTTGGAATGAGCAGTTCTTC. The full variable domain, completed using reference TRBV15 and TRBJ2-1, is DAMVIQNPRYQVTQFGKPVTLSCSQTLNHNVMYWYQQKSSQAPKLLFHYYDKDFNNEADTPDNFQSRRPNTSFCFLDIRSPGLGDTAMYLCATSRDRPGWNEQFFGPGTRLTVL.

This clonotype was detected a few times. The genes are TRBV27 and TRBJ1-5, with D perhaps matching TRBD1 (5 bases). CDR1 is MNHEY, CDR2 SMNVEV, per germline (reference sequence). The ends were cut back, 6 bases at V and 4 bases at J, with 16 bases in the middle. There are 15 residues in the CDR3. The DNA for the CDR3 is TGTGCCAGCAGGGAGGTGGGACCGGATAATCAGCCCCAGCATTTT. Protein product: CASREVGPDNQPQHF.

The gene calls are TRBV12-5 and TRBJ1-5, with D possibly TRBD1 on 5 matching bases. This CDR3 has 15 residues. Germline V CDR1 and CDR2: LGHNT, FRNRAP. V lost 6 bases, J lost 0 bases, and 12 bases lay in between. The CDR3 nucleotides read TGTGCTAGTGGCGCCGGGACGGATAGCAATCAGCCCCAGCATTTT. Translating it yields CASGAGTDSNQPQHF. Supplemented by reference TRBV12-5 and TRBJ1-5, the full variable domain reads DARVTQTPRHKVTEMGQEVTMRCQPILGHNTVFWYRQTMMQGLELLAYFRNRAPLDDSGMPKDRFSAEMPDATLATLKIQPSEPRDSAVYFCASGAGTDSNQPQHFGDGTRLSIL.

This clonotype was seen more than once but under ten times. This rearrangement joins TRBV6-2 or TRBV6-3 to TRBJ1-1, with no clear D. There are 12 residues in the CDR3. Trimming stripped 2 bases from V and 7 bases from J, with 8 bases between. Germline values: CDR1 MNHEY, CDR2 SVGEGT. CDR3 DNA: TGTGCCAGCAGTTACCAGCCGGATGAAGCTTTCTTT. It specifies CASSYQPDEAFF.

This clonotype was counted ten times or more. The chain combines TRBV12-3 or TRBV12-4 with TRBJ1-2; unclear D gene. The CDR3 is made up of 12 amino acids. V was trimmed by 8 bases and J by 1 base, leaving 8 bases between them. CDR3 DNA: TGTGCCAGCGGGAGGGTTAACTATGGCTACACCTTC. It encodes CASGRVNYGYTF.

In this sample, this clonotype turned up many times. The chain links TRBV7-2 to TRBJ2-7; D is uncertain. V was shortened by 1 base and J by 6 bases, with 10 bases between the two germline ends. Germline V gives CDR1 SGHTA, CDR2 FQGNSA. There are 13 residues in the CDR3. In DNA, the CDR3 is TGTGCCAGCAGCTTAGGGCCGGTACTCGAGCAGTACGTC. This sequence encodes CASSLGPVLEQYV.

V usage is TRBV20-1 and J usage is TRBJ2-5; 8 bases map to TRBD1. The germline gives CDR1 DFQATT, CDR2 SNEGSKA (reference sequence). J lost 5 bases, V lost 4 bases, and 21 bases had no gene match. This CDR3 has 18 residues. The CDR3 sequence: CSAINGQRTGRIWETQYF. CDR3 sequence (DNA): TGCAGTGCTATCAACGGCCAGAGGACAGGGCGGATTTGGGAGACCCAGTACTTC.

This clonotype was observed at least ten times. The rearrangement uses TRBV7-8 and TRBJ1-2, with D hard to call. The CDR3 is made up of 12 amino acids. Trimming removed 0 bases at V and 8 bases at J, with 7 bases between. Looked up from germline, CDR1 is SGHVS and CDR2 is FQNEAQ. The CDR3 loop is CASSLALLGYTF. DNA of the CDR3: TGTGCCAGCAGCTTAGCGCTTCTAGGCTACACCTTC.

The rearrangement joins TRBV6-5 to TRBJ2-5; 10 positions agree with TRBD1. The length of the CDR3 is 18 residues. In germline, CDR1 is MNHEY, CDR2 SVGAGI. The V segment lost 5 bases and the J segment 4 bases; nucleotides outside the gene matches: 16. The CDR3 is CASSHSPGTGVEGETQYF. In nucleotides, the CDR3 is TGTGCCAGCAGTCATTCCCCCGGGACAGGGGTGGAAGGAGAGACCCAGTACTTC.

This clonotype was found a few times. This chain uses TRBV5-5 with TRBJ2-3, with a tentative D call TRBD2 (7 bases). CDR3 length: 15 residues. Germline V gene lookup returns CDR1 SGHKS and CDR2 YYEKEE (reference sequence). Deletions cut 0 bases from V and 4 bases from J, with 12 bases between. CDR3 DNA: TGTGCCAGCAGCTTGGAGGGGGGGAATCCAGATACGCAGTATTTT. This sequence encodes CASSLEGGNPDTQYF.

The chain recombines TRBV19 with TRBJ1-1, with 8 bases lining up with TRBD1. Germline trimming cut 2 bases from V and 0 bases from J; bases unmatched to any gene: 11. CDR1 is LNHDA and CDR2 is SQIVND in the germline V gene (reference sequence). The CDR3 consists of 18 residues. In DNA, the CDR3 is TGTGCCAGTAGTATACTGACAGGGGTGGGCCGTCTGAACACTGAAGCTTTCTTT. Its translation is CASSILTGVGRLNTEAFF. The variable domain in full, with the rest retrieved from reference TRBV19 and TRBJ1-1, is DGGITQSPKYLFRKEGQNVTLSCEQNLNHDAMYWYRQDPGQGLRLIYYSQIVNDFQKGDIAEGYSVSREKKESFPLTVTSAQKNPTAFYLCASSILTGVGRLNTEAFFGQGTRLTVV.

This clonotype turned up a few times. J is TRBJ2-2 and V is TRBV20-1; the D is unclear. The germline V gene has CDR1 DFQATT and CDR2 SNEGSKA (reference sequence). The CDR3 totals 13 residues. With 6 bases removed from V and 5 bases from J, the gap between germline ends came to 13 bases. This CDR3 reads CSAQNRWTGELFF. The CDR3 bases are TGCAGTGCCCAGAACCGGTGGACCGGGGAGCTGTTTTTT.